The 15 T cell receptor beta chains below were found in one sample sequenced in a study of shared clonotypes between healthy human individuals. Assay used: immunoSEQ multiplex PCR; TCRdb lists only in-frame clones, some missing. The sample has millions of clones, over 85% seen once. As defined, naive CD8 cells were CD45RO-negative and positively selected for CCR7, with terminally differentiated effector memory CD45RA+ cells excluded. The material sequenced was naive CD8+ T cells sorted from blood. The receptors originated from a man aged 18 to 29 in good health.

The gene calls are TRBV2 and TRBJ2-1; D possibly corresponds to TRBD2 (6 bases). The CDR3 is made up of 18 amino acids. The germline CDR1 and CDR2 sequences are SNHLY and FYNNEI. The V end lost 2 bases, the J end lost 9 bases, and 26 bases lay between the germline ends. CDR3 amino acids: CASSEPSPSEELSIEQFF. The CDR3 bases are TGTGCCAGCAGTGAACCCTCCCCTAGCGAGGAATTATCAATTGAGCAGTTCTTC. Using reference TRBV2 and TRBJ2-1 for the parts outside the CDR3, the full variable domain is EPEVTQTPSHQVTQMGQEVILRCVPISNHLYFYWYRQILGQKVEFLVSFYNNEISEKSEIFDDQFSVERPDGSNFTLKIRSTKLEDSAMYFCASSEPSPSEELSIEQFFGPGTRLTVL.

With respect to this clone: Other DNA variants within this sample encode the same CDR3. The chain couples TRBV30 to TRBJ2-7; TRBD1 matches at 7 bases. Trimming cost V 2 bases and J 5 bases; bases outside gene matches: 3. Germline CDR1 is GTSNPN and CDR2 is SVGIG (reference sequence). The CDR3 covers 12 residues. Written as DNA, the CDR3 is TGTGCCTGGAGTTCAGACAGGGACGAGCAGTACTTC. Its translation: CAWSSDRDEQYF.

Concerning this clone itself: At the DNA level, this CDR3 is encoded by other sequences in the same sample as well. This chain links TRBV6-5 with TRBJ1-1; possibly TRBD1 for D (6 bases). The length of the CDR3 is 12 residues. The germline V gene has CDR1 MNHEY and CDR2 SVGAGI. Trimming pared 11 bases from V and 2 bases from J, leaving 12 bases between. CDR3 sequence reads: CASGVLNTEAFF. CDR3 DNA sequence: TGTGCCTCAGGGGTTCTAAACACTGAAGCTTTCTTT.

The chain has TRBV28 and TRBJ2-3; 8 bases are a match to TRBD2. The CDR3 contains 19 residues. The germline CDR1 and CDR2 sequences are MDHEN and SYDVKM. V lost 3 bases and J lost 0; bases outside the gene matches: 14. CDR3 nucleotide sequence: TGTGCCAGCAGTTTCCCGCCTCCAGCGGGGGACGTAAGCACAGATACGCAGTATTTT. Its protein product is CASSFPPPAGDVSTDTQYF.

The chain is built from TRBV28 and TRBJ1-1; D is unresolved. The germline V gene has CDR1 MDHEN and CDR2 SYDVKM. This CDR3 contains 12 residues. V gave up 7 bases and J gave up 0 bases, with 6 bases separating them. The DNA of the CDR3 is TGTGCCAGCAATAACCTGAACACTGAAGCTTTCTTT. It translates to CASNNLNTEAFF.

The CDR3, as DNA: TGCGCCAGCAGCCAAGGTTTTGGTCACGAGCAGTACTTC. This gives the protein CASSQGFGHEQYF. The chain links TRBV4-1 to TRBJ2-7; D is unresolved. Trimming removed 1 base from V and 5 bases from J, with 9 bases in between. The CDR3 totals 13 residues. The V gene's germline CDR1 is MGHRA and CDR2 YSYEKL.

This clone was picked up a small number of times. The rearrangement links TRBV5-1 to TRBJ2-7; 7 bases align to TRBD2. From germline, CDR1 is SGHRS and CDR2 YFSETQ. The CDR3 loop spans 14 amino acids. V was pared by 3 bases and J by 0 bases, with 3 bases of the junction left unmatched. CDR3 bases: TGCGCCAGCAGCTCCGGGACTAACTCCTACGAGCAGTACTTC. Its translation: CASSSGTNSYEQYF.

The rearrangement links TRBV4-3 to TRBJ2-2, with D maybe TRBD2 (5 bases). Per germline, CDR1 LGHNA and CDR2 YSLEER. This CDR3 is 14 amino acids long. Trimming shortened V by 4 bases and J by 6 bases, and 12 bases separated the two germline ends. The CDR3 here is CASSRGVQAGELFF. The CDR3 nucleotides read TGCGCCAGCAGCCGGGGAGTGCAGGCCGGGGAGCTGTTTTTT.

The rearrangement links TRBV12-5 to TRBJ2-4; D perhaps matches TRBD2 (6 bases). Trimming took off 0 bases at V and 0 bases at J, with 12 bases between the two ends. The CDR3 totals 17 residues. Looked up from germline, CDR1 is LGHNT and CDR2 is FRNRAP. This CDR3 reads CASGLVEGFLAKNIQYF. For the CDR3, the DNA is TGTGCTAGTGGTTTGGTGGAGGGATTCCTAGCCAAAAACATTCAGTACTTC.

The CDR3 region is CASTFLQGTNQPQHF. The CDR3 DNA reads TGTGCCAGTACCTTCCTTCAGGGGACGAATCAGCCCCAGCATTTT. This chain joins TRBV19 and TRBJ1-5; the D gene is possibly TRBD1 (6 bases). The CDR3 has 15 residues. Germline V gene lookup returns CDR1 LNHDA and CDR2 SQIVND (reference sequence). With 7 bases removed from V and 4 bases from J, the gap between germline ends came to 17 bases.

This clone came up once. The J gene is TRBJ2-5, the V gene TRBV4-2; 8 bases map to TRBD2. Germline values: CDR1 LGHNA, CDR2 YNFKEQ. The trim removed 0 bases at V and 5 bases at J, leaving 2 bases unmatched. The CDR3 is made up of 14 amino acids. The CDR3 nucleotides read TGTGCCAGCAGCCAAGAAGCGGGAGACGAGACCCAGTACTTC. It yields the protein CASSQEAGDETQYF.

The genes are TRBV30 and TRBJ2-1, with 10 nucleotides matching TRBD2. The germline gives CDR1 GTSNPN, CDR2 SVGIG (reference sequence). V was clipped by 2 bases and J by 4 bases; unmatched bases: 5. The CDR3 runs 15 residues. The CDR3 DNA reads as TGTGCCTGGAGTAGCCTAGCGGGGGCTTACAATGAGCAGTTCTTC. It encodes CAWSSLAGAYNEQFF.

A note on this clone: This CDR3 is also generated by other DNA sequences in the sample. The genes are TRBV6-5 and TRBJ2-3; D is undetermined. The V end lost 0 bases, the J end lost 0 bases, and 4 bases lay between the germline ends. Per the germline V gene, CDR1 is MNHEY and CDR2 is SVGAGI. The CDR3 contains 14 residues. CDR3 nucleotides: TGTGCCAGCAGTTACTCGTTGAGCACAGATACGCAGTATTTT. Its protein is CASSYSLSTDTQYF.

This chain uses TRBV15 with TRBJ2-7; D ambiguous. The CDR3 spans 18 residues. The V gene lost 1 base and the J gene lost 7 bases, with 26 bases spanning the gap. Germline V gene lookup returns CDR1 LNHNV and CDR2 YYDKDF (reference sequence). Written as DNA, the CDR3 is TGTGCCACCAGCAGAGGTCCTACGACGGAAGAAGCCTTCGGGGAGCAGTACTTC. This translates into CATSRGPTTEEAFGEQYF.

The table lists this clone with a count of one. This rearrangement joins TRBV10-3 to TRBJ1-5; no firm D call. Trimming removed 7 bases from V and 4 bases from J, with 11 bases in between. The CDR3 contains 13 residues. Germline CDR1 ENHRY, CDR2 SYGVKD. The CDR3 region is CAITETQNQPQHF. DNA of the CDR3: TGTGCCATCACTGAAACCCAAAATCAGCCCCAGCATTTT.